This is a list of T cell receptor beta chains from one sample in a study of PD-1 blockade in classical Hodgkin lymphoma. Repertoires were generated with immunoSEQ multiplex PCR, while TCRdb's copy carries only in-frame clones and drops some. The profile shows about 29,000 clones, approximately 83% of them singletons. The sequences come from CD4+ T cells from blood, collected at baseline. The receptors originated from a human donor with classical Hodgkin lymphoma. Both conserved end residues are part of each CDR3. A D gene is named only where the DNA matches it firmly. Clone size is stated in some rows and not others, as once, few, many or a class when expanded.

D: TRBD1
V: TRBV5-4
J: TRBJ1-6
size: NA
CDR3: CASSRTGTANSPLHF
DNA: TGTGCCAGCAGCAGAACCGGGACAGCTAATTCACCCCTCCACTTT

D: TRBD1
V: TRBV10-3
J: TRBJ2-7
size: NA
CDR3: CAISQAPGQENF
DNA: TGTGCCATCAGCCAAGCACCGGGACAGGAGAACTTC

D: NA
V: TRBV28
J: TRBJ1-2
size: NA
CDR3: CASSFPGDYGYTF
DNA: TGTGCCAGCAGTTTTCCAGGCGACTATGGCTACACCTTC

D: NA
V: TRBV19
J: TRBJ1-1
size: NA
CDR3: CASSMLSGQGLHTEAFF
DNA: TGTGCCAGTAGTATGTTATCGGGGCAGGGATTGCACACTGAAGCTTTCTTT

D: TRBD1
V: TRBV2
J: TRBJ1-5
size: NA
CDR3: CASSVQGQFIEPQHF
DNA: TGTGCCAGCAGTGTCCAGGGACAGTTTATTGAGCCCCAGCATTTT

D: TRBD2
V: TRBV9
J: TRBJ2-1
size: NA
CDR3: CASSAEGLAGERNYNEQFF
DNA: TGTGCCAGCAGCGCGGAAGGACTAGCGGGAGAGAGGAACTACAATGAGCAGTTCTTC

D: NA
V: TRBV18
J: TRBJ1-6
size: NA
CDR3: CASSKGTAPGNSPLHF
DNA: TGTGCCAGCTCAAAAGGGACGGCTCCGGGGAATTCACCCCTCCACTTT

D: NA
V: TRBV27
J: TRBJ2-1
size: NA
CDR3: CASSLSGGWDNEQFF
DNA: TGTGCCAGCAGTTTAAGTGGTGGTTGGGACAATGAGCAGTTCTTC

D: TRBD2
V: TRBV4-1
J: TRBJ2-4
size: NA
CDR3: CASSQAQLAGGQNIQYF
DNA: TGCGCCAGCAGCCAAGCCCAACTAGCGGGAGGCCAAAACATTCAGTACTTC

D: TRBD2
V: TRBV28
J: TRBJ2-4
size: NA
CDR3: CASSNGGGAKNIQYF
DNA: TGTGCCAGCAGTAACGGGGGGGGAGCCAAAAACATTCAGTACTTC

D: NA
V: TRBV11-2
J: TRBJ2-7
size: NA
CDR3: CASSLSGYEQYF
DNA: TGTGCCAGCAGCTTAAGCGGGTACGAGCAGTACTTC

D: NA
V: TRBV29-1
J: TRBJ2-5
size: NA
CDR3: CSAWGGYVETQYF
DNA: TGCAGCGCCTGGGGCGGCTACGTCGAGACCCAGTACTTC

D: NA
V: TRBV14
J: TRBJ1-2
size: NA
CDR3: CASSREFNYGYTF
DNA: TGTGCCAGCAGCCGAGAATTTAACTATGGCTACACCTTC

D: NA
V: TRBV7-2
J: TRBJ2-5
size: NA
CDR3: CASTIGVRQETQYF
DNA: TGTGCCAGCACTATAGGTGTCCGTCAAGAGACCCAGTACTTC

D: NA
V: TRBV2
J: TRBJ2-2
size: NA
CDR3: CASSVRDGTGELFF
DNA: TGTGCCAGCAGTGTACGGGACGGTACCGGGGAGCTGTTTTTT

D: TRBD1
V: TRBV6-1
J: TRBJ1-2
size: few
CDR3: CASSETRTGAGGYTF
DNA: TGTGCCAGCAGTGAAACCAGGACAGGGGCAGGAGGCTACACCTTC

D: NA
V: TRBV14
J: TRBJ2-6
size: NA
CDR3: CASSRFSGANVLTF
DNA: TGTGCCAGCAGCCGCTTTTCTGGGGCCAACGTCCTGACTTTC

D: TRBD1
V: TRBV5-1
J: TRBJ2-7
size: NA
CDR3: CASSLERWQGAAEQYF
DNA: TGCGCCAGCAGCTTGGAGAGATGGCAGGGGGCGGCCGAGCAGTACTTC

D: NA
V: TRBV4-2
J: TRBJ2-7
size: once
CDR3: CASSQGETSSYEQYF
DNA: TGTGCCAGCAGCCAAGGCGAAACTAGCTCGTACGAGCAGTACTTC

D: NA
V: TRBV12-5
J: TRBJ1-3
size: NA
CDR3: CASGPKLDTIYF
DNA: TGTGCTAGTGGTCCTAAGCTGGACACCATATATTTT

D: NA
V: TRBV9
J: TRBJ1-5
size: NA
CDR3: CASSVGKLNQPQHF
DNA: TGTGCCAGCAGCGTAGGCAAACTTAATCAGCCCCAGCATTTT

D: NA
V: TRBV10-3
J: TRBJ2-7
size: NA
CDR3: CAIRRGSDEQYF
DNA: TGTGCCATCCGAAGGGGCTCCGACGAGCAGTACTTC

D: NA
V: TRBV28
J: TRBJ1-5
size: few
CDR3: CASSSKVFHTQPQHF
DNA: TGTGCCAGCAGTTCGAAGGTCTTCCATACTCAGCCCCAGCATTTT

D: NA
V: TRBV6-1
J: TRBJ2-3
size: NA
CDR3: CASSGLGSDTQYF
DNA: TGTGCCAGCAGTGGACTAGGTTCGGATACGCAGTATTTT

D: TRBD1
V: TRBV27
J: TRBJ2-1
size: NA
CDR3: CASRRSGGSNNEQFF
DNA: TGTGCCAGCAGGAGATCAGGGGGAAGTAACAATGAGCAGTTCTTC

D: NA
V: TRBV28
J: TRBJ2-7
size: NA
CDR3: CASSVGSEGYEQYF
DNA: TGTGCCAGCAGTGTTGGCTCCGAGGGCTACGAGCAGTACTTC

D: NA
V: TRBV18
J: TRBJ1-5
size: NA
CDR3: CASSPRGKPQHF
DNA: TGTGCCAGCTCACCAAGGGGGAAGCCCCAGCATTTT

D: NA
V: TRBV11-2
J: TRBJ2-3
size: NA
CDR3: CASSLGHLTDTQYF
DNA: TGTGCCAGCAGCTTAGGACACCTCACAGATACGCAGTATTTT

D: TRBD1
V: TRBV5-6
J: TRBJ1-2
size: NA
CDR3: CASSLGDRGSRGYTF
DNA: TGTGCCAGCAGCTTGGGAGACAGGGGAAGTCGGGGCTACACCTTC

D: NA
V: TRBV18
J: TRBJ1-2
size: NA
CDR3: CASSPTDQANYGYTF
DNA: TGTGCCAGCTCACCCACAGACCAGGCTAACTATGGCTACACCTTC

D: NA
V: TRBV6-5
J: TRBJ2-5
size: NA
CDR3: CASSYSSASGETQYF
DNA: TGTGCCAGCAGTTACTCCTCGGCAAGTGGCGAGACCCAGTACTTC

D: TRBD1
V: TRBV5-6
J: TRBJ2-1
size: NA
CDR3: CASSSLGTGGFQFF
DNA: TGTGCCAGCAGTTCTCTGGGGACAGGGGGCTTTCAGTTCTTC

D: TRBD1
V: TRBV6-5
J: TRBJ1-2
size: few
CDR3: CASSYKTGVGNYGYTF
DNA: TGTGCCAGCAGTTACAAAACAGGGGTCGGAAACTATGGCTACACCTTC

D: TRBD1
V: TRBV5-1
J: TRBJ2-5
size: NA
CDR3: CASNRDRCYEETQYF
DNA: TGCGCCAGCAACCGGGACAGGTGTTACGAAGAGACCCAGTACTTC

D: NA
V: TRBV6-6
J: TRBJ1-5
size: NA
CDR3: CASSYGEGNQPQHF
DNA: TGTGCCAGCAGTTACGGGGAGGGGAATCAGCCCCAGCATTTT

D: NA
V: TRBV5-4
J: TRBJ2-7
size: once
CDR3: CASSSGIDGGYEQYF
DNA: TGTGCCAGCAGCTCAGGGATCGACGGAGGCTACGAGCAGTACTTC

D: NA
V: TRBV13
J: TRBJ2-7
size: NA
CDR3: CASSLYGGPSYEQYF
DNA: TGTGCCAGCAGCTTATACGGGGGCCCTTCCTACGAGCAGTACTTC

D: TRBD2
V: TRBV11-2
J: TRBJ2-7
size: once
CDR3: CASSRGTNPPSSYEQYF
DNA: TGTGCCAGCAGCCGGGGGACTAATCCTCCGTCCTCGTACGAGCAGTACTTC

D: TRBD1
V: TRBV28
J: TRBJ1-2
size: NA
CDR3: CASSFVTGTEGYTF
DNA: TGTGCCAGCAGCTTCGTAACAGGGACAGAGGGCTACACCTTC

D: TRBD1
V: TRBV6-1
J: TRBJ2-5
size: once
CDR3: CASGPGQGETQYF
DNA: TGTGCCAGCGGACCGGGACAGGGAGAGACCCAGTACTTC